The present T cell receptor (beta chain) was sequenced within a study of T cells after posttransplantation cyclophosphamide. This clone was seen only once. V lost 10 bases to trimming and J lost 7 bases, with 19 bases between them. Germline CDR1 is KGHSH and CDR2 is LQKENI. The CDR3 loop spans 13 amino acids. The data were produced by immunoSEQ multiplex PCR, yet TCRdb's version contains in-frame clones alone and is incomplete. The sample lists tens of thousands of clones, just over 90% seen once, with about 3.2% in the top ten. The gene calls are TRBV18 and TRBJ1-1; maybe TRBD1 (6 bases). Material for sequencing was PBMCs. The source is a woman in her 30s in good health and a related stem cell transplant donor. The CDR3 loop reads CATAREGGLEAFF. The CDR3 DNA sequence: TGTGCCACAGCCAGGGAAGGGGGTCTTGAAGCTTTCTTT.